The rows below give T cell receptor beta chains drawn from one sample of a study of T cells in Graves' hyperthyroidism and ophthalmopathy. In TCRdb, the multiplex PCR reads were re-called with MiXCR into one record per CDR3 protein. The repertoire has about 350,000 distinct CDR3 sequences, around 18% of them found once; the top ten carry roughly a sixth. The source material was blood. Receptor source: a woman aged 40 to 55 with Graves' ophthalmopathy. The CDR3 runs from the conserved cysteine through the conserved F or W. Fields, in order: J gene, D gene, V gene, clone size, CDR3 protein, CDR3 DNA. D genes are given only for firm matches. Some rows mark clone size as missing; the rest say once, few, many or name a class of expanded clone.

J: TRBJ1-5; D: NA; V: TRBV30; size: many; CDR3: CAYKSAYSNQPQHF; DNA: TGTGCCTATAAATCGGCTTATAGCAATCAGCCCCAGCATTTT
J: TRBJ1-3; D: NA; V: TRBV20-1; size: few; CDR3: CSARSEEVQGHITIYF; DNA: TGCAGTGCTAGGTCAGAGGAGGTACAGGGACACATCACCATATATTTT
J: TRBJ2-7; D: NA; V: TRBV6-5; size: few; CDR3: CASSHSGSKIYEQYF; DNA: TGTGCCAGCAGTCACTCGGGGTCCAAAATCTACGAGCAGTACTTC
J: TRBJ2-7; D: TRBD1; V: TRBV28; size: many; CDR3: CASSPTGTGDEQYF; DNA: TGTGCCAGCAGTCCGACCGGGACAGGGGACGAGCAGTACTTC
J: TRBJ2-7; D: NA; V: TRBV5-5; size: many; CDR3: CASTGGQNYEQYF; DNA: TGTGCCAGCACCGGGGGCCAGAACTACGAGCAGTACTTC
J: TRBJ2-7; D: NA; V: TRBV18; size: NA; CDR3: CASSPELTKVSEQYF; DNA: TGTGCCAGCTCACCAGAACTAACAAAAGTATCCGAGCAGTACTTC
J: TRBJ1-2; D: TRBD1; V: TRBV27; size: many; CDR3: CASTTDRGPYGYTF; DNA: TGTGCCAGCACTACTGACAGGGGGCCTTATGGCTACACCTTC
J: TRBJ1-1; D: NA; V: TRBV19; size: many; CDR3: CASSIDQWRGNTEAFF; DNA: TGTGCCAGTAGTATAGATCAATGGCGTGGGAACACTGAAGCTTTCTTT
J: TRBJ2-2; D: NA; V: TRBV11-3; size: many; CDR3: CAGSRQTGELFF; DNA: TGTGCCGGCAGCCGACAGACCGGGGAGCTGTTTTTT
J: TRBJ1-1; D: NA; V: TRBV5-1; size: many; CDR3: CASSLGETVSEAFF; DNA: TGCGCCAGCAGTCTGGGGGAGACAGTATCTGAAGCTTTCTTT
J: TRBJ2-7; D: TRBD1; V: TRBV28; size: many; CDR3: CASSWTGYEQYF; DNA: TGTGCCAGCAGTTGGACAGGGTACGAGCAGTACTTC
J: TRBJ2-5; D: TRBD1; V: TRBV10-3; size: many; CDR3: CAIRSTGGGETQYF; DNA: TGTGCCATCAGGTCGACAGGGGGTGGCGAGACCCAGTACTTC
J: TRBJ1-2; D: NA; V: TRBV28; size: few; CDR3: CASSFGSSGYTF; DNA: TGTGCCAGCAGTTTTGGGTCGAGTGGCTACACCTTC
J: TRBJ2-7; D: NA; V: TRBV6-2/TRBV6-3; size: NA; CDR3: CASSSGQSYYEQYF; DNA: TGTGCCAGCAGCTCAGGACAGAGCTACTACGAGCAGTACTTC
J: TRBJ2-7; D: NA; V: TRBV27; size: many; CDR3: CASQTPRGGSYEQYF; DNA: TGTGCCAGCCAGACCCCAAGAGGGGGATCCTACGAGCAGTACTTC
J: TRBJ1-1; D: TRBD1; V: TRBV12-3/TRBV12-4; size: many; CDR3: CASSFRDRATEAFF; DNA: TGTGCCAGCAGTTTCCGGGACAGGGCGACTGAAGCTTTCTTT
J: TRBJ2-5; D: NA; V: TRBV27; size: many; CDR3: CASSHRDTHQETQYF; DNA: TGTGCCAGCAGCCACCGGGACACCCATCAAGAGACCCAGTACTTC
J: TRBJ2-5; D: TRBD2; V: TRBV12-3/TRBV12-4; size: NA; CDR3: CASSPSGMEGETQYF; DNA: TGTGCCAGCAGTCCCAGCGGGATGGAGGGAGAGACCCAGTACTTC
J: TRBJ2-7; D: NA; V: TRBV12-3/TRBV12-4; size: NA; CDR3: CASSFSPNEQYF; DNA: TGTGCCAGCAGTTTCTCCCCCAACGAGCAGTACTTC
J: TRBJ1-6; D: NA; V: TRBV7-2; size: many; CDR3: CASSLQVNLNSPLHF; DNA: TGTGCCAGCAGCTTACAGGTTAACCTAAATTCACCCCTCCACTTT
J: TRBJ1-2; D: NA; V: TRBV5-8; size: many; CDR3: CASSLDSTVPYGYTF; DNA: TGTGCCAGCAGCTTGGACTCTACCGTCCCCTATGGCTACACCTTC
J: TRBJ1-3; D: NA; V: TRBV2; size: many; CDR3: CASQLGGSGNTIYF; DNA: TGTGCCAGCCAACTAGGGGGATCTGGAAACACCATATATTTT
J: TRBJ2-2; D: TRBD1; V: TRBV12-3/TRBV12-4; size: many; CDR3: CASSKQGANTGELFF; DNA: TGTGCCAGCAGTAAACAGGGGGCGAACACCGGGGAGCTGTTTTTT
J: TRBJ1-6; D: TRBD1; V: TRBV6-1; size: NA; CDR3: CASSEATGGFTPLHF; DNA: TGTGCCAGCAGTGAAGCGACAGGGGGTTTCACACCCCTCCACTTT
J: TRBJ1-1; D: TRBD1; V: TRBV19; size: many; CDR3: CASMVGQSVTEAFF; DNA: TGTGCCAGTATGGTGGGACAGTCGGTCACTGAAGCTTTCTTT
J: TRBJ1-1; D: NA; V: TRBV20-1; size: many; CDR3: CGAPPGPNTNTEAFF; DNA: TGCGGTGCCCCCCCGGGACCGAATACGAACACTGAAGCTTTCTTT
J: TRBJ2-5; D: NA; V: TRBV29-1; size: many; CDR3: CSVETGIQETQYF; DNA: TGCAGCGTTGAAACGGGGATCCAAGAGACCCAGTACTTC
J: TRBJ1-5; D: TRBD1; V: TRBV28; size: many; CDR3: CASRQPGQGRQPQHF; DNA: TGTGCCAGCAGACAGCCGGGACAGGGACGTCAGCCCCAGCATTTT
J: TRBJ1-1; D: NA; V: TRBV9; size: many; CDR3: CASSVEGWDTEAFF; DNA: TGTGCCAGCAGCGTAGAAGGATGGGACACTGAAGCTTTCTTT
J: TRBJ2-7; D: TRBD2; V: TRBV27; size: many; CDR3: CASSPTSAYEQYF; DNA: TGTGCCAGCAGTCCAACTAGCGCCTACGAGCAGTACTTC
J: TRBJ2-2; D: TRBD2; V: TRBV6-2/TRBV6-3; size: NA; CDR3: CASSYPGTSTMNNRGAVF; DNA: TGTGCCAGCAGTTATCCCGGGACTAGCACAATGAACAACCGGGGAGCTGTTTTT
J: TRBJ2-2; D: TRBD2; V: TRBV20-1; size: many; CDR3: CSAREVLLGLGREATGELFF; DNA: TGCAGTGCTAGAGAGGTCCTTCTGGGTCTAGGGCGGGAGGCAACCGGGGAGCTGTTTTTT
J: TRBJ1-2; D: TRBD1; V: TRBV6-5; size: NA; CDR3: CASRYRDRGLYGYTF; DNA: TGTGCCAGCAGATACCGGGACAGGGGACTTTATGGCTACACCTTC
J: TRBJ1-5; D: NA; V: TRBV27; size: many; CDR3: CASSLSIGFQPQHF; DNA: TGTGCCAGCAGTTTATCGATTGGCTTCCAGCCCCAGCATTTT
J: TRBJ2-7; D: NA; V: TRBV28; size: many; CDR3: CASTTSGAYEQYF; DNA: TGTGCCAGCACCACGTCGGGAGCTTACGAGCAGTACTTC
J: TRBJ2-5; D: TRBD2; V: TRBV28; size: NA; CDR3: CASSNYLAGGPVGLQETQYF; DNA: TGTGCCAGCAGCAACTACTTGGCGGGAGGGCCAGTAGGTTTACAAGAGACCCAGTACTTC
J: TRBJ1-2; D: NA; V: TRBV28; size: many; CDR3: CASSSNSGAVNYGYTF; DNA: TGTGCCAGCAGTTCCAACTCAGGGGCCGTCAACTATGGCTACACCTTC
J: TRBJ1-5; D: NA; V: TRBV6-5; size: many; CDR3: CASRLGRYQPQHF; DNA: TGTGCCAGCCGTTTGGGCAGGTATCAGCCCCAGCATTTT
J: TRBJ1-1; D: TRBD1; V: TRBV24-1; size: many; CDR3: CATSVAGGTEAFF; DNA: TGTGCCACCAGTGTTGCAGGGGGCACTGAAGCTTTCTTT
J: TRBJ1-5; D: NA; V: TRBV20-1; size: many; CDR3: CSARGGREVGPQHF; DNA: TGCAGTGCTAGAGGCGGCAGGGAGGTAGGGCCCCAGCATTTT
J: TRBJ2-2; D: NA; V: TRBV6-1; size: many; CDR3: CASSRGSGGELFF; DNA: TGTGCCAGCAGCCGGGGGTCAGGCGGGGAGCTGTTTTTT
J: TRBJ1-6; D: TRBD1; V: TRBV28; size: NA; CDR3: CASSTLAGTGGKSPLHF; DNA: TGTGCCAGCAGTACCCTCGCCGGGACAGGGGGCAAGTCACCCCTCCACTTT
J: TRBJ2-3; D: TRBD1; V: TRBV6-1; size: few; CDR3: CASRGQKGARDTQYF; DNA: TGTGCCAGCAGGGGACAAAAGGGGGCACGGGATACGCAGTATTTT
J: TRBJ2-2; D: TRBD2; V: TRBV6-2/TRBV6-3; size: many; CDR3: CASSHSGTNTGELFF; DNA: TGTGCCAGCAGCCATAGCGGGACGAACACCGGGGAGCTGTTTTTT
J: TRBJ2-7; D: NA; V: TRBV28; size: many; CDR3: CASTKSPNEQYF; DNA: TGTGCCAGCACCAAGAGTCCCAACGAGCAGTACTTC
J: TRBJ1-3; D: NA; V: TRBV7-8; size: many; CDR3: CANSFHIDPSGNTIYF; DNA: TGTGCCAACAGCTTTCATATAGATCCCTCTGGAAACACCATATATTTT
J: TRBJ1-6; D: TRBD1; V: TRBV2; size: many; CDR3: CASNDRDNSPLHF; DNA: TGTGCCAGCAATGACAGGGATAATTCACCCCTCCACTTT
J: TRBJ1-3; D: NA; V: TRBV7-8; size: many; CDR3: CASSLYYSGNTIYF; DNA: TGTGCCAGCAGCTTATACTACTCTGGAAACACCATATATTTT
J: TRBJ1-2; D: TRBD1; V: TRBV30; size: few; CDR3: CARGTDTNLYGYTF; DNA: TGTGCCCGGGGGACAGATACCAACCTCTATGGCTACACCTTC
J: TRBJ2-7; D: NA; V: TRBV7-2; size: many; CDR3: CASSLGQVYEQYF; DNA: TGTGCCAGCAGCTTAGGGCAGGTCTACGAGCAGTACTTC
J: TRBJ2-2; D: NA; V: TRBV6-2/TRBV6-3; size: many; CDR3: CASRLQGFDTGELFF; DNA: TGTGCCAGCAGACTACAGGGTTTCGACACCGGGGAGCTGTTTTTT
J: TRBJ2-7; D: TRBD2; V: TRBV28; size: many; CDR3: CASSPSGTSSYEQYF; DNA: TGTGCCAGCAGTCCGTCCGGGACTAGCTCCTACGAGCAGTACTTC
J: TRBJ2-7; D: TRBD2; V: TRBV6-5; size: many; CDR3: CASSYGLAGAQTYEQYF; DNA: TGTGCCAGCAGTTACGGACTAGCGGGAGCACAAACCTACGAGCAGTACTTC
J: TRBJ2-7; D: NA; V: TRBV6-5; size: many; CDR3: CASSYGAGVEQYF; DNA: TGTGCCAGCAGTTACGGCGCAGGGGTGGAGCAGTACTTC
J: TRBJ2-5; D: NA; V: TRBV11-2; size: many; CDR3: CASSLDFGGSETQYF; DNA: TGTGCCAGCAGCTTAGATTTCGGGGGAAGCGAGACCCAGTACTTC
J: TRBJ1-5; D: NA; V: TRBV28; size: NA; CDR3: CASSLLRYSNQPQHF; DNA: TGTGCCAGCAGTTTATTAAGATATAGCAATCAGCCCCAGCATTTT
J: TRBJ2-5; D: TRBD1; V: TRBV7-2; size: NA; CDR3: CASSPPRGQYQETQYF; DNA: TGTGCCAGCAGCCCCCCCAGGGGGCAGTACCAAGAGACCCAGTACTTC
J: TRBJ2-7; D: TRBD2; V: TRBV7-8; size: NA; CDR3: CASSLVASGAAYEQYF; DNA: TGTGCCAGCAGCTTAGTCGCTAGCGGGGCCGCCTACGAGCAGTACTTC
J: TRBJ2-7; D: NA; V: TRBV12-3/TRBV12-4; size: NA; CDR3: CASSFGQYEQYF; DNA: TGTGCCAGCAGTTTCGGTCAGTACGAGCAGTACTTC